What follows are 2 T cell receptor beta chains derived from one specimen sequenced in a study of patients and donors after allogeneic stem cell transplantation. TCRdb passed the RT-PCR reads through MiXCR, listing each CDR3 protein once. This sample yields hundreds of thousands of distinct CDR3 sequences, of which 16% are seen a single time; roughly 7% belongs to the top ten. Sequencing used blood, either unsorted or a sorted T cell fraction (not recorded which). These receptors were collected from a human donor who was either an allogeneic HSCT recipient or a stem cell or donor lymphocyte infusion donor (not recorded which). It is not recorded whose cells these are; they may come from a transplant donor.

This chain links TRBV4-2 with TRBJ2-5, with 8 bases aligning to TRBD1. The CDR3 totals 17 residues. Germline values: CDR1 LGHNA, CDR2 YNFKEQ. After removal of 1 base from V and 4 bases from J, the junction contained 11 bases not matched to a gene. The CDR3 reads CASSQAVQGALGETQYF. The CDR3 coding sequence is TGTGCCAGCAGCCAAGCGGTTCAGGGGGCGTTGGGAGAGACCCAGTACTTC.

This clonotype came up many times. V gene TRBV7-9 combines with J gene TRBJ2-2, with D maybe TRBD1 (6 bases). Trimming took off 6 bases at V and 13 bases at J, with 12 bases between the two ends. Per the germline V gene, CDR1 is SEHNR and CDR2 is FQNEAQ (reference sequence). The CDR3 is made up of 11 amino acids. The CDR3, as DNA: TGTGCCAGCAGATTACAGGGAGTGCTGTTTTTT. This gives the protein CASRLQGVLFF.